A selection of T cell receptor beta chains follows, all from one sample in a study of Ad26.COV2.S vaccination and SARS-CoV-2 variants. The table came from immunoSEQ multiplex PCR; TCRdb's copy has only in-frame clones and leaves some out. The data contain 380,000 or so clones, roughly nine tenths of them singletons. The starting material was peripheral blood, obtained in a trial of Ad26.COV2.S vaccine versus placebo. These receptors all stem from a person between 18 and 60 years old who received the Ad26.COV2.S COVID-19 vaccine or a placebo. The CDR3 runs from the conserved cysteine through the conserved F or W.

v_call,j_call,cdr3_aa
TRBV19,TRBJ2-1,CASSIDGTGSAYNEQFF
TRBV24-1,TRBJ2-1,CATSDPGANEQFF
TRBV10-3,TRBJ1-6,CATQRQGDSPLHF
TRBV28,TRBJ2-2,CASSLLGQGRTGELFF
TRBV11-2,TRBJ2-7,CASSPGPLAYEQYF
TRBV2,TRBJ2-3,CASSGPRPGARTDTQYF
TRBV9,TRBJ1-6,CASSELPRVDSPLHF
TRBV12-3/TRBV12-4,TRBJ1-5,CASRPQGGQPQHF
TRBV3-1/TRBV3-2,TRBJ1-1,CASSSVQGAGTEAFF
TRBV19,TRBJ1-2,CASSPGQVSYGYTF
TRBV7-8,TRBJ1-4,CASSPRGGINEKLFF
TRBV6-1,TRBJ2-7,CASSEAPAGLLAYEQYF
TRBV13,TRBJ1-2,CASSSSFYGYTF
TRBV30,TRBJ1-4,CAWSAGRGANEKLFF
TRBV7-2,TRBJ2-1,CASSLNDNEQFF
TRBV18,TRBJ2-7,CASSLSGGGDEQYF
TRBV5-1,TRBJ2-1,CASSLVTGRNNEQFF
TRBV2,TRBJ1-4,CASILASGFNEKLFF
TRBV9,TRBJ1-5,CASSARGDLQPQHF
TRBV6-2/TRBV6-3,TRBJ2-1,CASSSTSGGYNEQFF
TRBV6-4,TRBJ2-3,CASSPEATDTQYF
TRBV16,TRBJ1-4,CASSQFGKLFF
TRBV2,TRBJ1-5,CASSGRQPYSNQPQHF
TRBV12-3/TRBV12-4,TRBJ1-5,CASTTGSNQPQHF
TRBV7-8,TRBJ2-1,CASSLRRTSGNSYNEQFF
TRBV7-2,TRBJ2-7,CASSSQTATGRYEQYF
TRBV7-2,TRBJ1-2,CASSLGKGYGYTF
TRBV4-3,TRBJ2-2,CASSPFNTGELFF
TRBV27,TRBJ1-2,CASSFKGANYGYTF
TRBV19,TRBJ2-5,CASSIEGRGETQYF
TRBV9,TRBJ2-1,CASSDPGLAGGTYNEQFF
TRBV27,TRBJ1-3,CASSLSGAGGNTIYF
TRBV7-2,TRBJ1-1,CASSSGRGTEAFF
TRBV7-3,TRBJ2-1,CASSVGLPGRYNEQFF
TRBV6-5,TRBJ2-7,CASLSGLVYEQYF
TRBV7-9,TRBJ1-1,CASSLRGPSDTEAFF
TRBV24-1,TRBJ2-1,CATSDSGPNEQFF
TRBV6-5,TRBJ2-7,CASSNSGSFYEQYF
TRBV30,TRBJ2-7,CAWSVRTGGYEQYF
TRBV18,TRBJ1-2,CASSRGESYGYTF
TRBV6-5,TRBJ2-1,CASTESPSSYNEQFF
TRBV27,TRBJ1-4,CASKNMRAGEVEKLFF
TRBV2,TRBJ1-2,CASTLGGGGGYTF
TRBV19,TRBJ2-1,CASTPDSGLGEQFF
TRBV4-2,TRBJ2-7,CASSQTSGRIGAYEQYF